This note documents a single T cell receptor beta chain sequence. The data were obtained in a study of blood T cell repertoires in COVID-19. Study context: Whether acute or convalescent, the COVID-19 samples came from the United States, Italy and Spain. From T cells, B-cell-depleted T cells, or PBMCs came the material, which was cDNA or gDNA.

Recruits, aged about 18 to 90 years, lived in 20 to 30 US areas. Participant-reported clinical history was the basis for cohort assignment. This CDR3 region has 16 residues. Sequencing used immunoSEQ multiplex PCR; TCRdb keeps in-frame clones, though not all of them. This repertoire shows roughly 150,000 clones, roughly 80% found once; its top ten account for roughly 6%. Material for sequencing was PBMCs or T cells enriched from blood (not recorded which). The chain links TRBV21-1 to TRBJ2-3; the table calls TRBD2, which could not be checked here. TRBV21-1 is a known pseudogene. This receptor was obtained from a woman aged 40 to 50 with acute COVID-19. CDR3 bases: TGTGCCAGCAGCAAAACTGGAGGGAGGGACACAGATACGCAGTATTTT. Protein sequence: CASSKTGGRDTDTQYF.